The rows below give T cell receptor beta chains drawn from one sample of a study of blood T cell repertoires in COVID-19. Sequencing used immunoSEQ multiplex PCR; TCRdb keeps in-frame clones, though not all of them. Here the sample spans around 160,000 clones, approximately 78% being singletons. Sequenced input: peripheral blood. The receptors stem from a human donor with acute or convalescent COVID-19. The donor label of this sample is uncertain. CDR3s leave out the opening cysteine and the closing phenylalanine or tryptophan.

>TRBV7-9|TRBJ2-3
ASSLTSGAREESDTQY
>TRBV6-5|TRBJ2-2
ASLGRMNTGELF
>TRBV5-6|TRBJ1-4
ASSSGTGLELF
>TRBV6-2/TRBV6-3|TRBJ1-6
ASSYEAQRSPLH
>TRBV4-3|TRBJ2-5
ASSQEVQGRETQY
>TRBV11-2|TRBJ2-3
ASSAFLGLAEHRDTQY
>TRBV2|TRBJ2-3
ASSGDMDTQY
>TRBV30|TRBJ1-2
AWSVNRAVGYT
>TRBV6-1|TRBJ2-5
ASSALDGRGSDTTQY
>TRBV4-1|TRBJ2-2
ASSQEIQGALGTGELF
>TRBV5-1|TRBJ2-1
ASHGLAAFNEQF
>TRBV5-1|TRBJ2-3
ASSPDLAALGSTQY
>TRBV4-1|TRBJ1-2
ASSQQGVTGTGNYGYT
>TRBV7-8|TRBJ1-4
ASSTKGGTNEKLF
>TRBV20-1|TRBJ1-5
SASPGQNNQPQH
>TRBV7-2|TRBJ2-7
ASSRDRAEQY
>TRBV2|TRBJ2-7
ASIPQGSYEQY
>TRBV2|TRBJ1-4
ASSKEQVATNEKLF
>TRBV19|TRBJ2-2
ASSPPGGGPPGELF